This is a list of T cell receptor beta chains from one sample in a study of Ad26.COV2.S vaccination and SARS-CoV-2 variants. Clones were read by immunoSEQ multiplex PCR, and TCRdb kept only the in-frame ones, dropping some. The data contain some 450,000 clones, 80% to 95% of them singletons. The starting material was peripheral blood, obtained in a trial of Ad26.COV2.S vaccine versus placebo. The receptors shown here come from a person between 18 and 59 years old who received the Ad26.COV2.S COVID-19 vaccine or a placebo. CDR3s include the opening cysteine and the closing phenylalanine or tryptophan. The D gene is left open where the match is weak. Part of the rows lack a size; the others show once, few, many or a class for expanded clones.

V gene	clone size	J gene	D gene	CDR3 protein	CDR3 DNA
TRBV6-1	.	TRBJ2-2	TRBD1	CASSAWDRGLNTGELFF	TGTGCCAGCAGTGCTTGGGACAGGGGGCTCAACACCGGGGAGCTGTTTTTT
TRBV7-3	.	TRBJ2-1	.	CASSIRTAGEQFF	TGTGCCAGCAGCATAAGGACAGCCGGGGAGCAGTTCTTC
TRBV5-1	once	TRBJ2-5	.	CASSLIGTQYF	TGCGCCAGCAGCTTGATCGGGACCCAGTACTTC
TRBV5-4	.	TRBJ2-1	TRBD2	CASSLEGSGAYNEQFF	TGTGCCAGCAGCTTGGAGGGTAGCGGGGCGTACAATGAGCAGTTCTTC
TRBV28	.	TRBJ2-5	.	CASSSRFGETQYF	TGTGCCAGCAGTTCTAGATTTGGAGAGACCCAGTACTTC
TRBV7-3	.	TRBJ2-3	TRBD1	CASSPRTGPDTQYF	TGTGCCAGCAGCCCCCGGACAGGTCCAGATACGCAGTATTTT
TRBV7-9	.	TRBJ2-1	.	CASSLGRGPHNEQFF	TGTGCCAGCAGCTTAGGTAGGGGCCCCCACAATGAGCAGTTCTTC
TRBV18	.	TRBJ2-2	TRBD1	CASSPSGTDNTGELFF	TGTGCCAGCTCACCTTCCGGGACAGATAACACCGGGGAGCTGTTTTTT
TRBV2	.	TRBJ2-7	.	CASSVYEQYF	TGTGCCAGCAGTGTCTACGAGCAGTACTTC
TRBV28	.	TRBJ2-5	TRBD1	CASSSPGTGQETQYF	TGTGCCAGCAGTTCCCCCGGGACAGGCCAAGAGACCCAGTACTTC
TRBV5-5	.	TRBJ2-3	TRBD1	CASSLGGGNTDTQYF	TGTGCCAGCAGCTTGGGAGGGGGCAACACAGATACGCAGTATTTT
TRBV20-1	.	TRBJ2-1	.	CSSTTSRSVFF	TGCAGCTCAACCACTAGTCGGTCGGTGTTCTTC
TRBV27	.	TRBJ1-2	.	CASSPTGPYGYTF	TGTGCCAGCAGTCCCACGGGCCCTTATGGCTACACCTTC
TRBV6-1	.	TRBJ1-2	.	CASSEAGHWGYGYTF	TGTGCCAGCAGTGAAGCGGGACATTGGGGCTATGGCTACACCTTC
TRBV6-5	.	TRBJ2-7	.	CASRKTGAYEQYF	TGTGCCAGCAGGAAGACTGGTGCCTACGAGCAGTACTTC
TRBV3-1/TRBV3-2	.	TRBJ1-5	.	CASSQGQAVQPQHF	TGTGCCAGCAGCCAAGGACAGGCGGTTCAGCCCCAGCATTTT
TRBV3-1/TRBV3-2	.	TRBJ2-1	.	CASSQVPPGASSYNEQFF	TGTGCCAGCAGCCAAGTTCCCCCGGGAGCGAGCTCCTACAATGAGCAGTTCTTC
TRBV7-9	.	TRBJ1-5	.	CAGRGGGLNQPQHF	TGTGCCGGACGGGGCGGGGGGCTGAATCAGCCCCAGCATTTT